This T cell receptor (beta chain) was identified during a study of T cell responses to AZD1222 COVID-19 vaccine. Study-level findings and limits: Two AZD1222 administrations were followed by greater Spike-specific TCR breadth and depth. The donors showed a predominance of white British ancestry and of females, with possible underestimation of clonal diversity.

The repertoire was sequenced with immunoSEQ multiplex PCR; TCRdb's copy has only in-frame clones and lacks some. The sample contains under 30,000 clones, more than 85% of which appear only once. The CDR3 covers 19 residues. Germline V lookup: CDR1 LNHDA, CDR2 SQIVND (reference sequence). V lost 4 bases to trimming and J lost 6 bases; unmatched junction nucleotides: 16. As for this clone: Its specificity is not known.

The TCR was taken from an adult who received the AZD1222 COVID-19 vaccine. The source was peripheral blood, collected 28 days after the second AZD1222 dose. The rearrangement uses TRBV19 and TRBJ2-1, with 12 nucleotides matching TRBD2. DNA of the CDR3: TGTGCCAGTAGTAACTATCGACTAGCGGGGGATTCTGGGAGCAATGAGCAGTTCTTC. It is translated as CASSNYRLAGDSGSNEQFF.